This T cell receptor (beta chain) was retrieved from a study of blood T cell repertoires in COVID-19. Trimming took 0 bases from V and 6 from J, leaving 7 bases between them. Germline V gene sequence: CDR1 SGHNT, CDR2 YYREEE (reference sequence). This CDR3 region has 12 residues. The assay was immunoSEQ multiplex PCR, and TCRdb's table has in-frame clones only and misses some. This sample has some 140,000 clones, with approximately 78% found just once. What was sequenced was peripheral blood. The rearrangement uses TRBV5-4 and TRBJ2-7; D possibly corresponds to TRBD1 (6 bases). The receptor's source is a man in his sixties who had recovered from COVID-19. The CDR3 protein is CASSLVGAEQYF. Written as DNA, the CDR3 is TGTGCCAGCAGCTTGGTGGGGGCCGAGCAGTACTTC.